This TCR beta chain originates from a study of cytomegalovirus exposure and HLA in healthy donors. Germline CDR1 is MGHRA and CDR2 is YSYEKL. Trimming stripped 0 bases from V and 2 bases from J, with 10 bases between. The CDR3 has 15 residues. Clones were read by immunoSEQ multiplex PCR, and TCRdb kept only the in-frame ones, dropping some. The sample has some 87,000 clones, approximately 96% seen once. The TCR comes from a woman aged 18-30 years in good health and CMV-seronegative. The sample consisted of PBMCs. V is TRBV4-1 and J is TRBJ1-1, with unresolved D. The CDR3 DNA reads TGCGCCAGCAGCCAAGATCAGCAGGCCAACACTGAAGCTTTCTTT. This translates into CASSQDQQANTEAFF.